The 12 T cell receptor beta chains presented below share a single source sample, sequenced in a study of blood T cell repertoires in COVID-19. Profiled with immunoSEQ multiplex PCR; TCRdb holds only in-frame clones, not every one. In the table there are about 200,000 clones, around 86% of which are singletons. Sequenced sample: peripheral blood. The receptors shown here come from a human donor in a cohort sampled during active COVID-19.

The rearrangement links TRBV7-2 to TRBJ1-1; the D is unclear. Germline CDR1 SGHTA, CDR2 FQGNSA. The CDR3 spans 11 residues. V lost 8 bases and J lost 0, with 4 bases in between. As DNA, the CDR3 is TGTGCCAGCCTATTGAACACTGAAGCTTTCTTT. Its translation: CASLLNTEAFF.

The J gene is TRBJ1-3, the V gene TRBV9, with 8 bases matching TRBD1. The CDR3 has 15 amino acids. Germline V lookup: CDR1 SGDLS, CDR2 YYNGEE. Trimming at V came to 7 bases and at J to 1 base, leaving 7 bases not matched to a gene. The CDR3 region has the DNA TGTGCCAGCGCCCAGGGGGCTTGGTCTGGAAACACCATATATTTT. Its translation: CASAQGAWSGNTIYF.

J is TRBJ2-7 and V is TRBV6-2 or TRBV6-3; 9 nucleotides align to TRBD1. V lost 5 bases to trimming and J lost 6 bases; unmatched junction nucleotides: 11. The CDR3 sequence is 15 residues long. Per the germline V gene, CDR1 is MNHEY and CDR2 is SVGEGT. The CDR3 loop reads CASSDGGTGRREQYF. CDR3 in DNA: TGTGCCAGCAGTGACGGCGGGACAGGGAGACGCGAGCAGTACTTC.

The chain uses TRBV7-2 and TRBJ2-2; 10 bases fit TRBD2. The germline V gene encodes CDR1 SGHTA and CDR2 FQGNSA. The CDR3 spans 17 residues. V lost 1 base, J lost 4 bases, and 6 bases stayed unmatched. The DNA of the CDR3 is TGTGCCAGCAGCTTAGATGCCGGGACTAGCGTCACCGGGGAGCTGTTTTTT. Encoded protein: CASSLDAGTSVTGELFF.

In its sample, this clone was seen once. The V gene is TRBV5-5, the J gene TRBJ2-7; D unresolved. Trimming left V 1 base short and J 3 bases short, with 8 bases between. There are 13 residues in the CDR3. Germline V gene lookup returns CDR1 SGHKS and CDR2 YYEKEE (reference sequence). The CDR3 DNA reads TGTGCCAGCAGCTTGCAGGATCTCTACGAGCAGTACTTC. It codes for CASSLQDLYEQYF. Full variable domain (rest looked up from reference TRBV5-5 and TRBJ2-7): DAGVTQSPTHLIKTRGQQVTLRCSPISGHKSVSWYQQVLGQGPQFIFQYYEKEERGRGNFPDRFSARQFPNYSSELNVNALLLGDSALYLCASSLQDLYEQYFGPGTRLTVT.

The chain joins TRBV2 to TRBJ2-6; 8 positions agree with TRBD1. CDR1 is SNHLY and CDR2 is FYNNEI in the germline V gene. This CDR3 has 17 amino acids. Losses at the gene ends were 5 bases for V and 4 bases for J; bases not matched to a gene: 10. The CDR3 DNA is TGTGCCAGCAGTCGGACAGGGCGAGGAGCCGGGGCCAACGTCCTGACTTTC. Translating it yields CASSRTGRGAGANVLTF.

The chain uses TRBV7-3 and TRBJ2-2; 7 positions agree with TRBD1. Germline V gene sequence: CDR1 SGHTA, CDR2 FQGTGA. The ends lost 6 bases at V and 5 bases at J; junction bases unmatched: 9. The CDR3 spans 15 residues. DNA for the CDR3: TGTGCCAGCAGTCGATACCAGGGGGAGACCGGGGAGCTGTTTTTT. Encoded protein: CASSRYQGETGELFF.

The chain couples TRBV24-1 to TRBJ1-5; 9 positions agree with TRBD1. Germline CDR1 and CDR2: KGHDR and SFDVKD. The CDR3 contains 17 residues. V was pared by 5 bases and J by 5 bases, with 12 bases of the junction left unmatched. CDR3 DNA sequence: TGTGCCACCAGTGTTGGTGGAAGGACAGGGGCTCATCAGCCCCAGCATTTT. Protein: CATSVGGRTGAHQPQHF.

This clone turned up a few times. The chain couples TRBV7-9 to TRBJ1-2; perhaps TRBD1 as D (5 bases). The germline CDR1 and CDR2 sequences are SEHNR and FQNEAQ (reference sequence). V dropped 3 bases and J dropped 5 bases, with 10 bases sitting between them. This CDR3 is 13 amino acids long. CDR3 region: CASSFGGRYGYTF. CDR3 DNA: TGTGCCAGCAGCTTCGGGGGGAGATATGGCTACACCTTC.

The chain recombines TRBV7-2 with TRBJ1-2, with D possibly matching TRBD1 (6 bases). Trimming shortened V by 5 bases and J by 4 bases, and 11 bases separated the two germline ends. The CDR3 spans 13 residues. CDR1 and CDR2 from the germline V gene are SGHTA and FQGNSA. CDR3 residues: CASSPGQIYGYTF. The DNA for the CDR3 is TGTGCCAGCAGCCCCGGACAGATCTATGGCTACACCTTC.

There are a few counts of this clone. This chain connects TRBV4-3 to TRBJ2-7; possibly TRBD2 for D (6 bases). The CDR3 is made up of 16 amino acids. CDR1 LGHNA and CDR2 YSLEER come from the germline V gene. The V and J ends lost 4 bases and 2 bases respectively, with 18 bases between them. Here the CDR3 reads CASSPGDLAETYEQYF. CDR3 nucleotides: TGCGCCAGCAGCCCAGGAGATTTAGCGGAAACCTACGAGCAGTACTTC.

This clone was found once. The rearrangement joins TRBV10-3 to TRBJ1-1, with no clear D. The CDR3 sequence is 15 residues long. Trimming cost V 0 bases and J 0 bases, with 8 bases left between them. Germline V lookup: CDR1 ENHRY, CDR2 SYGVKD. In DNA, the CDR3 is TGTGCCATCAGTGAGTCGCCAGGTATGAACACTGAAGCTTTCTTT. As protein: CAISESPGMNTEAFF.